The 32 T cell receptor beta chains below come from one sample, sequenced in a study of blood T cells in healthy people across ages (dated by TCRdb to 2015 to 2017). Library preparation employed 5' RACE. TCRdb records Illumina HiSeq 2500 as the sequencer. A second PCR of roughly 6 to 12 cycles was run with a J-beta primer mix and a sample-barcoded 5' primer. The raw public reads went through TCRdb reprocessing: fastp at Q25, MiXCR clone calling, in-frame beta chains kept. A single entry per CDR3 protein holds the most common genes and DNA from its merged rows. In all, the sample holds about 680,000 distinct CDR3 sequences, and around 48% of those were seen once. 25% to 35% of the sample lies in the top ten. The sample was blood. Receptor source: a woman aged 55-70 years in good health.

The chain combines TRBV29-1 with TRBJ2-1; TRBD2 agrees at 10 bases. Germline-derived CDR1 and CDR2 are SQVTM and ANQGSEA. V gave up 4 bases and J gave up 1 base; unmatched junction bases: 13. The CDR3 sequence is 18 residues long. The CDR3 region is CSVGGLSGRASSYNEQFF. CDR3 DNA sequence: TGCAGCGTTGGGGGCCTAAGCGGGAGGGCCAGTTCCTACAATGAGCAGTTCTTC.

The V gene is TRBV2, the J gene TRBJ2-7, with a weak D call TRBD1 (5 bases). V was clipped by 2 bases and J by 5 bases, with 10 bases between them. The germline CDR1 and CDR2 sequences are SNHLY and FYNNEI. CDR3 length: 13 residues. The CDR3 DNA follows: TGTGCCAGCAGTGAACAAGGGGCCCACGAGCAGTACTTC. Protein sequence: CASSEQGAHEQYF.

The V call is TRBV20-1, the J call TRBJ1-2; D is unresolved. The germline V gene has CDR1 DFQATT and CDR2 SNEGSKA (reference sequence). The V end lost 2 bases, the J end lost 0 bases, and 10 bases lay between the germline ends. The CDR3 totals 14 residues. In nucleotides, the CDR3 is TGCAGTGCTAGAATTAATGGAGCTAACTATGGCTACACCTTC. This translates into CSARINGANYGYTF.

The chain links TRBV2 to TRBJ2-3; D remains ambiguous. This CDR3 has 14 amino acids. The germline V gene has CDR1 SNHLY and CDR2 FYNNEI. V was shortened by 5 bases and J by 2 bases, with 11 bases between the two germline ends. The CDR3 DNA reads TGTGCCAGCAGTCGGAGCCGAGCCACAGATACGCAGTATTTT. Its translation is CASSRSRATDTQYF.

The chain couples TRBV5-1 to TRBJ2-4; weak D call: TRBD2 (5 bases). V was trimmed by 5 bases and J by 4 bases, leaving 13 bases between them. The CDR3 covers 14 residues. From germline, CDR1 is SGHRS and CDR2 YFSETQ. The CDR3 DNA follows: TGCGCCAGCAGAGAAGGGAGAGGGAAAAACATTCAGTACTTC. This codes for CASREGRGKNIQYF.

The V and J genes are TRBV7-2 and TRBJ2-1, with 7 bases lining up with TRBD1. V trimming: 4 bases; J trimming: 6 bases; junction bases outside the gene matches: 3. Germline V gene data show CDR1 as SGHTA and CDR2 as FQGNSA. The CDR3 totals 13 residues. Here the CDR3 reads CASSSRDSNEQFF. The CDR3 DNA sequence: TGTGCCAGCAGCTCCCGGGACAGCAATGAGCAGTTCTTC. The full variable domain, in which reference TRBV7-2 and TRBJ2-1 provide the parts outside the CDR3, is GAGVSQSPSNKVTEKGKDVELRCDPISGHTALYWYRQSLGQGLEFLIYFQGNSAPDKSGLPSDRFSAERTGGSVSTLTIQRTQQEDSAVYLCASSSRDSNEQFFGPGTRLTVL.

CDR3 sequence: CASKGQGLVYGYTF. The CDR3 DNA reads as TGTGCCAGTAAGGGGCAGGGTTTGGTGTATGGCTACACCTTC. The chain joins TRBV19 to TRBJ1-2; D is perhaps TRBD1 (5 bases). CDR3 length equals 14 residues. Germline V gene sequence: CDR1 LNHDA, CDR2 SQIVND (reference sequence). Trimming removed 7 bases at V and 5 bases at J, with 17 bases between.

The chain employs TRBV20-1 and TRBJ2-7; no firm D call. Deletions cut 3 bases from V and 3 bases from J, with 18 bases between. This CDR3 spans 15 amino acids. CDR1 DFQATT and CDR2 SNEGSKA come from the germline V gene (reference sequence). CDR3 sequence: CSARAPARSVYEQYF. CDR3 nucleotide sequence: TGCAGTGCTAGGGCCCCGGCTAGATCCGTCTACGAGCAGTACTTC.

As concerns this clonotype: One junction end does not reproduce the germline sequence, and a read error may be involved. V gene TRBV5-1 combines with J gene TRBJ2-3; 7 positions match TRBD2. Per germline, CDR1 SGHRS and CDR2 YFSETQ. This CDR3 contains 15 residues. The CDR3 DNA sequence: TGCGCCGGCAGCTTGGGCGGGAGTCTCACAGATACGCAGTATTTT. It is translated as CAGSLGGSLTDTQYF. Full variable domain (remainder filled in from reference TRBV5-1 and TRBJ2-3): KAGVTQTPRYLIKTRGQQVTLSCSPISGHRSVSWYQQTPGQGLQFLFEYFSETQRNKGNFPGRFSGRQFSNSRSEMNVSTLELGDSALYLCAGSLGGSLTDTQYFGPGTRLTVL.

V gene TRBV20-1 combines with J gene TRBJ2-7; TRBD2 matches at 10 bases. The germline CDR1 and CDR2 sequences are DFQATT and SNEGSKA (reference sequence). This CDR3 comprises 12 residues. V dropped 6 bases and J dropped 2; count of bases not matched to a gene: 1. The CDR3 is CSAGLAPYEQYF. As DNA, the CDR3 is TGCAGTGCGGGACTAGCGCCCTACGAGCAGTACTTC.

The V call is TRBV20-1, the J call TRBJ2-1; TRBD2 aligns across 10 bases. Per germline, CDR1 DFQATT and CDR2 SNEGSKA (reference sequence). Losses at the gene ends were 3 bases for V and 7 bases for J; bases not matched to a gene: 15. The CDR3 has 17 amino acids. CDR3 DNA sequence: TGCAGTGCTAGGTCTCCCAGCGGGAGGGCCATAGAGAATGAGCAGTTCTTC. It translates to CSARSPSGRAIENEQFF.

For this clonotype: A read error may be the cause here, since a much bigger clone is one base away. V usage is TRBV6-1 and J usage is TRBJ2-1, with TRBD2 matching over 11 bases. The germline V gene encodes CDR1 MNHNS and CDR2 SASEGT. The CDR3 spans 20 residues. The trim removed 6 bases at V and 5 bases at J, leaving 21 bases unmatched. CDR3 DNA sequence: TGTGCCAGCAGCCAAATGGCCGGGACTAGCGGACTCCGTACCCACAATGAGCAGTTCTTC. It codes for CASSQMAGTSGLRTHNEQFF.

The chain has TRBV20-1 and TRBJ1-2; D ambiguous. This CDR3 is built from 11 residues. Trimming shortened V by 0 bases and J by 7 bases, and 6 bases separated the two germline ends. CDR1 is DFQATT, CDR2 SNEGSKA, per germline (reference sequence). CDR3 in amino acids: CSARDGSGYTF. CDR3 coding DNA: TGCAGTGCTAGAGATGGGAGTGGCTACACCTTC.

This clonotype was observed once. The chain combines TRBV3-1 with TRBJ2-1; D is tentatively TRBD1 or TRBD2 (5 bases each). Germline assignment: CDR1 LGHDT and CDR2 YNNKEL (reference sequence). CDR3 size: 13 residues. Trimming took off 1 base at V and 15 bases at J, with 16 bases between the two ends. The CDR3 DNA sequence: TGTGCCAGCAGCCAAGCGCGAGGGACGGTGGGGTTCTTC. It specifies CASSQARGTVGFF.

This clonotype was observed a few times. The chain has TRBV6-5 and TRBJ2-7; 10 bases are shared with TRBD2. V lost 8 bases and J lost 9; bases outside the gene matches: 10. CDR1 is MNHEY, CDR2 SVGAGI, per germline. CDR3 length equals 13 residues. The CDR3 sequence: CASSVLAGLGQYF. CDR3 bases: TGTGCCAGCTCTGTACTAGCGGGACTGGGGCAGTACTTC.

The rearrangement joins TRBV20-1 to TRBJ2-7; weak D call: TRBD1 (6 bases). Matching the DNA end better, TRBJ2-5 makes the J call doubtful. CDR3 length: 13 residues. Germline V lookup: CDR1 DFQATT, CDR2 SNEGSKA (reference sequence). The CDR3 protein is CSAPTTGRETQYF. The CDR3 DNA sequence: TGCAGTGCGCCAACAACAGGGCGGGAGACCCAGTACTTC.

This clonotype was observed a few times. The rearrangement joins TRBV29-1 to TRBJ1-2, with 8 bases aligning to TRBD1. CDR3 length equals 12 residues. V lost 6 bases and J lost 8; bases outside the gene matches: 8. Germline CDR1 SQVTM, CDR2 ANQGSEA. The CDR3 bases are TGCAGCGTCAACAGGGGGGCGCAAGGCTACACCTTC. Protein sequence: CSVNRGAQGYTF.

In its sample, this clonotype was seen once. V usage is TRBV5-1 and J usage is TRBJ2-5; 7 nucleotides agree with TRBD2. V was clipped by 5 bases and J by 0 bases; unmatched bases: 7. Germline V lookup: CDR1 SGHRS, CDR2 YFSETQ. The CDR3 sequence is 15 residues long. The CDR3 DNA sequence: TGCGCCAGCAGTTCCGGGGGGACGGACCAAGAGACCCAGTACTTC. Protein: CASSSGGTDQETQYF.

Written as DNA, the CDR3 is TGTGCCAGCAGTTTATGGGCAGGGCGGAATCAGCCCCAGCATTTT. Protein sequence: CASSLWAGRNQPQHF. J is TRBJ1-5 and V is TRBV27; weak D call: TRBD1 (5 bases). This CDR3 comprises 15 residues. Germline CDR1 reads MNHEY; CDR2 reads SMNVEV (reference sequence). The V end was cut by 1 base, the J end by 4 bases, with 11 bases between.

This clonotype occurred a few times. The chain employs TRBV14 and TRBJ2-1; 13 nucleotides line up with TRBD2. Germline trimming cut 3 bases from V and 4 bases from J; bases unmatched to any gene: 3. The CDR3 covers 16 residues. CDR1 SGHDN and CDR2 FVKESK come from the germline V gene. CDR3 coding DNA: TGTGCCAGCAGCCAGGGACTAGCGGGATGGTACAATGAGCAGTTCTTC. It encodes CASSQGLAGWYNEQFF. The full variable domain, its missing parts supplied by reference TRBV14 and TRBJ2-1, is EAGVTQFPSHSVIEKGQTVTLRCDPISGHDNLYWYRRVMGKEIKFLLHFVKESKQDESGMPNNRFLAERTGGTYSTLKVQPAELEDSGVYFCASSQGLAGWYNEQFFGPGTRLTVL.

The chain employs TRBV6-6 and TRBJ2-3; 8 bases map to TRBD2. The V segment lost 2 bases and the J segment 3 bases; nucleotides outside the gene matches: 4. This CDR3 comprises 15 residues. Germline V lookup: CDR1 MNHNY, CDR2 SVGAGI (reference sequence). The CDR3 bases are TGTGCCAGCAGTTACAGCGGGAGTATGACAGATACGCAGTATTTT. Translated, it gives CASSYSGSMTDTQYF.

This rearrangement joins TRBV15 to TRBJ2-1, with D perhaps TRBD1 or TRBD2 (6 bases each). The germline gives CDR1 LNHNV, CDR2 YYDKDF (reference sequence). V lost 7 bases and J lost 4, with 17 bases in between. The CDR3 is made up of 15 amino acids. The CDR3 reads CATNRVVAAYNEQFF. The CDR3 DNA is TGTGCCACCAACAGGGTGGTAGCGGCATACAATGAGCAGTTCTTC.

This clonotype was seen repeatedly, ten times or more. This chain links TRBV20-1 with TRBJ2-3; D is uncertain. The CDR3 covers 14 residues. The V end was cut by 3 bases, the J end by 3 bases, with 13 bases between. The germline V gene has CDR1 DFQATT and CDR2 SNEGSKA (reference sequence). CDR3 loop: CSARGWWSTDTQYF. The CDR3 DNA is TGCAGTGCTAGGGGGTGGTGGTCTACAGATACGCAGTATTTT.

The chain combines TRBV20-1 with TRBJ2-5; 9 bases fit TRBD2. The CDR3 spans 14 residues. V lost 1 base and J lost 11; bases outside the gene matches: 11. Germline values: CDR1 DFQATT, CDR2 SNEGSKA (reference sequence). CDR3: CSARGMSGRSEQYF. The CDR3 bases are TGCAGTGCTAGAGGAATGAGCGGGAGGTCAGAGCAGTACTTC.

In the case of this clonotype: Being one base from a much bigger clone, this may be a read error. The chain uses TRBV9 and TRBJ2-1, with TRBD2 matching over 13 bases. The CDR3 totals 16 residues. The germline V gene encodes CDR1 SGDLS and CDR2 YYNGEE. The trim removed 3 bases at V and 6 bases at J, leaving 6 bases unmatched. The CDR3 region is CASSAGLAGEVNEQFF. In DNA, the CDR3 is TGTGCCAGCAGCGCCGGACTAGCGGGAGAGGTCAATGAGCAGTTCTTC.

The V call is TRBV20-1, the J call TRBJ2-3; 8 bases line up with TRBD2. CDR1 is DFQATT and CDR2 is SNEGSKA in the germline V gene (reference sequence). With V trimmed by 3 bases and J by 1 base, 3 bases remained unmatched. The CDR3 is 14 amino acids. CDR3 residues: CSASGRVGTDTQYF. The CDR3 DNA sequence: TGCAGTGCTAGCGGGAGGGTGGGCACAGATACGCAGTATTTT.

There are a few counts of this clonotype. This chain connects TRBV28 to TRBJ2-7; 8 bases map to TRBD2. Germline-derived CDR1 and CDR2 are MDHEN and SYDVKM. The V gene end was trimmed by 4 bases and the J gene end by 5 bases; junction bases not matched to a gene: 10. The length of the CDR3 is 15 residues. In DNA, the CDR3 is TGTGCCAGCAGTTGGGCCGGGGGGGCGTATCACGAGCAGTACTTC. It translates to CASSWAGGAYHEQYF.

V gene TRBV5-1 combines with J gene TRBJ1-2; 10 bases are shared with TRBD1. The CDR3 extends over 16 amino acids. Germline CDR1 SGHRS, CDR2 YFSETQ. The J segment lost 1 base and the V segment lost 0 bases, leaving 3 bases of the junction unmatched. CDR3 residues: CASSLEGQGNNYGYTF. The DNA for the CDR3 is TGCGCCAGCAGCTTGGAGGGACAGGGGAATAACTATGGCTACACCTTC.

The chain uses TRBV27 and TRBJ1-5; D is unresolved. Germline V gene data show CDR1 as MNHEY and CDR2 as SMNVEV (reference sequence). The CDR3 consists of 11 residues. Trimming took off 10 bases at V and 4 bases at J, with 8 bases between the two ends. In DNA, the CDR3 is TGTGCCACCCGATCTAATCAGCCCCAGCATTTT. Protein sequence: CATRSNQPQHF.

The V call is TRBV6-6, the J call TRBJ1-6; weak D call: TRBD1 (5 bases). From germline, CDR1 is MNHNY and CDR2 SVGAGI (reference sequence). V was pared by 1 base and J by 9 bases, with 13 bases between. The CDR3 runs to 15 residues. CDR3 sequence: CASSYFDSLGSPLHF. CDR3 bases: TGTGCCAGCAGTTACTTTGACAGCCTCGGTTCACCCCTCCACTTT.

This sequence joins TRBV20-1 and TRBJ2-5; D remains unclear. CDR3 length equals 13 residues. V was trimmed by 2 bases and J by 2 bases, leaving 9 bases between them. The germline V gene encodes CDR1 DFQATT and CDR2 SNEGSKA (reference sequence). The CDR3 is CSARSFPQETQYF. CDR3 nucleotide sequence: TGCAGTGCTAGAAGTTTCCCACAAGAGACCCAGTACTTC.

This chain joins TRBV28 and TRBJ2-5, with TRBD1 as a possible D gene (6 bases). CDR1 and CDR2 (germline): MDHEN, SYDVKM. V lost 6 bases and J lost 0, with 17 bases in between. This CDR3 comprises 16 residues. The CDR3 nucleotides read TGTGCCAGCAGCAGAGATACCACAGGGAACCAAGAGACCCAGTACTTC. Encoded protein: CASSRDTTGNQETQYF.